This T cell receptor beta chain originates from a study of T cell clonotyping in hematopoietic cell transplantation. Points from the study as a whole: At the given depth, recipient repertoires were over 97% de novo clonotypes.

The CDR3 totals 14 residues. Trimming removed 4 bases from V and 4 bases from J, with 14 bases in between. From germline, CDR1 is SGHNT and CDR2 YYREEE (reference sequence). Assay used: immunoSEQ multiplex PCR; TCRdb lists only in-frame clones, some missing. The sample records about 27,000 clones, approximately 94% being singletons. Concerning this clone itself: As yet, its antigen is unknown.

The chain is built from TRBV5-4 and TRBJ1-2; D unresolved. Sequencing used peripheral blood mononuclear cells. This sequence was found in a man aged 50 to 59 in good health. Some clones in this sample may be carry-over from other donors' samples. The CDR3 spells CASSRPGTTYGYTF. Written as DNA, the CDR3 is TGTGCCAGCAGCCGACCAGGAACAACCTATGGCTACACCTTC.